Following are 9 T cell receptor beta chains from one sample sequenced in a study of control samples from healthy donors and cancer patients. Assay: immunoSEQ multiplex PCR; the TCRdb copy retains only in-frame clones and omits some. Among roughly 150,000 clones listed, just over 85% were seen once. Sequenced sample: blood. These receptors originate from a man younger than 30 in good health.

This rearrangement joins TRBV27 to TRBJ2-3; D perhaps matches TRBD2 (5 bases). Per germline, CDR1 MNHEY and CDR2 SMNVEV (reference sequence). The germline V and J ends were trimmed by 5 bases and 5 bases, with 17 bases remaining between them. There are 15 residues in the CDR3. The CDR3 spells CASSPLGVEEDTQYF. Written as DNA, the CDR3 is TGTGCCAGCAGTCCCCTCGGGGTTGAGGAAGATACGCAGTATTTT.

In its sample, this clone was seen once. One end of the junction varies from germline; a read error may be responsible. The CDR3 sequence: CASSGDQGSALF. In nucleotides, the CDR3 is TGTGCCAGCAGCGGGGATCAGGGGTCGGCTCTGTTT. The V and J genes are TRBV4-2 and TRBJ1-1; D is perhaps TRBD1 (6 bases). This CDR3 has 12 amino acids. CDR1 LGHNA and CDR2 YNFKEQ come from the germline V gene.

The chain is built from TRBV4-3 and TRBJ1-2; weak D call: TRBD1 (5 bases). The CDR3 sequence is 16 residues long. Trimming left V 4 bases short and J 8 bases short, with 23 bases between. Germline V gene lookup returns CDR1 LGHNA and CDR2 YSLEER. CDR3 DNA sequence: TGCGCCAGCAGCCCCCTTTCTCAGGGAAATTTGAGAGGCTACACCTTC. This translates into CASSPLSQGNLRGYTF.

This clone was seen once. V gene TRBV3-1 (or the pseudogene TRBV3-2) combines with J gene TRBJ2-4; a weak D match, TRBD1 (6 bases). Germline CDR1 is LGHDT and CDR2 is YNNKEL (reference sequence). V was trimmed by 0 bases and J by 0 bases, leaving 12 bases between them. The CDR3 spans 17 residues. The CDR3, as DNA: TGTGCCAGCAGCCAAGAACAGGGAGATCTAGCCAAAAACATTCAGTACTTC. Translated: CASSQEQGDLAKNIQYF.

CDR3 bases: TGTGCCAGCAAGAAAAACCACGGGACAGGACAGCCCCAGCATTTT. It translates to CASKKNHGTGQPQHF. The V and J genes are TRBV6-5 and TRBJ1-5; 8 bases match TRBD1. The V gene end was trimmed by 7 bases and the J gene end by 7 bases; junction bases not matched to a gene: 12. The germline CDR1 and CDR2 sequences are MNHEY and SVGAGI. The CDR3 length is 15 residues.

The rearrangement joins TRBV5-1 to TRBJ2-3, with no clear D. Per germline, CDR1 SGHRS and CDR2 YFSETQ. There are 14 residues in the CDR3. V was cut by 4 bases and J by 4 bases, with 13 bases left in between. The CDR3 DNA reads TGCGCCAGCAGCGGAAAGACATCTTCAGATACGCAGTATTTT. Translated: CASSGKTSSDTQYF.

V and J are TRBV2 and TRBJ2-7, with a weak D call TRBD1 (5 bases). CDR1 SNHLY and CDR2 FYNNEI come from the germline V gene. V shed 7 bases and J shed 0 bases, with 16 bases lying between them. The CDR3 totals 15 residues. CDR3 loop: CASTSHPGFSYEQYF. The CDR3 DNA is TGTGCCAGCACCTCACATCCAGGGTTCTCCTACGAGCAGTACTTC.

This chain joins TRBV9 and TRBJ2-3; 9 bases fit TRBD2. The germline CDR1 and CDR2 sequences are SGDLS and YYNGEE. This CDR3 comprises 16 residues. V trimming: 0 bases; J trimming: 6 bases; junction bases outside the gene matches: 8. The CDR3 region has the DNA TGTGCCAGCAGCGTAGAAGGCGGGGGGGCTTTCGATACGCAGTATTTT. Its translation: CASSVEGGGAFDTQYF. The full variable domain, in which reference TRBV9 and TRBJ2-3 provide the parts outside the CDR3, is DSGVTQTPKHLITATGQRVTLRCSPRSGDLSVYWYQQSLDQGLQFLIQYYNGEERAKGNILERFSAQQFPDLHSELNLSSLELGDSALYFCASSVEGGGAFDTQYFGPGTRLTVL.

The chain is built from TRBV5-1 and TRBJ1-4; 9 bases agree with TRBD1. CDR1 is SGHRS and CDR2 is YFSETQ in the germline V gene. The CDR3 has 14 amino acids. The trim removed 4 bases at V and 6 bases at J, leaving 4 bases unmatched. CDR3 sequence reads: CASSPTGGDEKLFF. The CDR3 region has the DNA TGCGCCAGCAGCCCGACAGGGGGAGATGAAAAACTGTTTTTT.